The rows below give T cell receptor beta chains drawn from one sample of a study of T cell responses to AZD1222 COVID-19 vaccine. The method was immunoSEQ multiplex PCR; TCRdb's version includes in-frame clones alone and lacks a portion of them. The data hold approximately 84,000 clones, with around 87% observed a single time. Sequenced material: peripheral blood, taken on day 0 of AZD1222 vaccination. The receptors stem from an adult in good health. Both conserved end residues are part of each CDR3. The D gene is left open where the match is weak. Clone sizes are given selectively: once, few, many, or a class where the clone is expanded.

TRBV7-8	NA	TRBJ2-4	TRBD1	TGTGCCAGCAGCGCTAGGGACAGGCCCAACGCGGCCAAAAACATTCAGTACTTC	CASSARDRPNAAKNIQYF
TRBV7-8	NA	TRBJ1-3	NA	TGTGCCAGCAGCTGGGGGACTCACTCTGGAAACACCATATATTTT	CASSWGTHSGNTIYF
TRBV28	NA	TRBJ1-5	NA	TGTGCCAGCAGTTCAGTTGCTAGCAATCAGCCCCAGCATTTT	CASSSVASNQPQHF
TRBV10-3	NA	TRBJ1-1	NA	TGTGCCATCAGTGAGGACAGAAACACTGAAGCTTTCTTT	CAISEDRNTEAFF
TRBV28	NA	TRBJ2-7	TRBD1	TGTGCCAGCGAGACAGGGTCCGTCTACGAGCAGTACTTC	CASETGSVYEQYF
TRBV2	NA	TRBJ1-6	NA	TGTGCCAGCAGCCCAGTAGACAGAGATAATTCACCCCTCCACTTT	CASSPVDRDNSPLHF
TRBV29-1	NA	TRBJ2-1	NA	TGCAGCGTTGAGAATAGGCAGCTAGGAAATGAGCAGTTCTTC	CSVENRQLGNEQFF
TRBV18	NA	TRBJ2-5	NA	TGTGCCAGCTCGTACAAGGGGGAGACCCAGTACTTC	CASSYKGETQYF
TRBV6-6	NA	TRBJ2-7	NA	TGTGCCAGCAGTTACTCGATTGCACAGGCCTACGAGCAGTACTTC	CASSYSIAQAYEQYF
TRBV19	NA	TRBJ1-1	TRBD1	TGTGCCAGTAACAGACAGGGGAACACTGAAGCTTTCTTT	CASNRQGNTEAFF
TRBV24-1	NA	TRBJ2-7	TRBD2	TGTGCCCCCTGGCGGACTAGCGTCTCCTACGAGCAGTACTTC	CAPWRTSVSYEQYF
TRBV9	NA	TRBJ2-2	NA	TGTGCCAGCCAAGGACAGCCGGGGGGCACCGGGGAGCTGTTTTTT	CASQGQPGGTGELFF
TRBV15	NA	TRBJ1-3	NA	TGTGCCACCAGCAGGAGCTCTGGAAACACCATATATTTT	CATSRSSGNTIYF
TRBV28	few	TRBJ1-5	NA	TGTGCCAGCAGTTTCAATCAGCCCCAGCATTTT	CASSFNQPQHF
TRBV3-1/TRBV3-2	NA	TRBJ2-7	NA	TGTGCCAGCAGCCAAGGTTGGGACCCACAAGGAGAGCAGTACTTC	CASSQGWDPQGEQYF
TRBV6-1	NA	TRBJ1-5	TRBD1	TGTGCCAGCAGTGTCCACTTCTCTCTGGGACAGAGGATGCAGCCCCAGCATTTT	CASSVHFSLGQRMQPQHF
TRBV9	once	TRBJ1-1	NA	TGTGCCAGCAGCGGTACACAGGGAAACACTGAAGCTTTCTTT	CASSGTQGNTEAFF
TRBV9	NA	TRBJ2-2	TRBD1	TGTGCCAGCAGCGTTACGGGACAGGGCACCGGGGAGCTGTTTTTT	CASSVTGQGTGELFF
TRBV5-7	once	TRBJ1-1	NA	TGTGCCAGCAGCTCCGACCATCCCGGGACTGAAGCTTTCTTT	CASSSDHPGTEAFF
TRBV10-3	few	TRBJ2-1	NA	TGTGCCATCAGTGATGCCGGGACTTCGGAGTTCTTC	CAISDAGTSEFF
TRBV11-2	NA	TRBJ2-1	TRBD1	TGTGCCAGCAGATATTACCCCCGGACAGGGGCTCGGCAGTTCTTC	CASRYYPRTGARQFF
TRBV7-2	NA	TRBJ1-5	NA	TGTGCCAGCAGCCCTTCGCGACGGAGCGAGGAACCCCAGCATTTT	CASSPSRRSEEPQHF
TRBV19	NA	TRBJ2-3	NA	TGTGCCAGTAGTATTGGGGGCACAGATACGCAGTATTTT	CASSIGGTDTQYF
TRBV28	NA	TRBJ1-5	NA	TGTGCCAGCAGTTTATGGGCGGGAAACATCCATCAGCCCCAGCATTTT	CASSLWAGNIHQPQHF
TRBV25-1	NA	TRBJ2-7	NA	TGTGCCAGCACTAGGGACGCTTATGAGCAGTACTTC	CASTRDAYEQYF
TRBV27	NA	TRBJ1-5	TRBD1	TGTGCCAGCAGTGGTGGTAACAGGGGTTCGCAGCCCCAGCATTTT	CASSGGNRGSQPQHF
TRBV5-5	NA	TRBJ2-7	NA	TGTGCCAGCAGCTCCGGGCCCAGCTCCTACGAGCAGTACTTC	CASSSGPSSYEQYF
TRBV28	NA	TRBJ1-5	TRBD1	TGTGCCAGCAGTTTCTTAGAGGGGGCGAATAGCGGCAATCAGCCCCAGCATTTT	CASSFLEGANSGNQPQHF
TRBV4-2	NA	TRBJ2-7	TRBD2	TGTGCCAGCAGCCAAGTAGGGCGAACTAGCGGGAGGGTTCCCGAGCAGTACTTC	CASSQVGRTSGRVPEQYF